The next 21 T cell receptor beta chains were all read from a single sample in a study of T-cell reconstitution after alpha-beta-depleted transplantation in children. Construction of the TCRbeta library involved unique molecular identifiers. TCRdb itself ran the PCR reads through MiXCR, one entry per CDR3 protein. Of about 250,000 distinct CDR3 sequences in the sample, 20% to 30% were seen once. Here the sequenced sample was PBMCs, mostly from graft donor cells, taken 360 days after TCRalphabeta/CD19-depleted stem cell transplant. Every receptor here comes from a female patient aged 2-10 years who had a stem cell transplant for congenital amegakaryocytic thrombocytopenia, so the T cells may come from the graft donor.

J is TRBJ2-5 and V is TRBV12-3 or TRBV12-4, with TRBD2 matching over 14 bases. V was clipped by 3 bases and J by 4 bases; unmatched bases: 4. This CDR3 has 16 amino acids. The DNA for the CDR3 is TGTGCCAGCAGTTTGACTAGCGGGGGGGCGAGAGAGACCCAGTACTTC. Protein product: CASSLTSGGARETQYF.

V and J are TRBV29-1 and TRBJ2-1; no clear D. The CDR3 is made up of 14 amino acids. V lost 7 bases and J 9 bases, leaving 22 bases between the germline ends. CDR1 is SQVTM, CDR2 ANQGSEA, per germline. CDR3 in DNA: TGCAGCGCCCCCGCTTCGGCTAGTCCTAGTGAGCAGTTCTTC. As protein: CSAPASASPSEQFF.

This clonotype was seen a handful of times. The V gene is TRBV4-2, the J gene TRBJ2-3, with TRBD1 matching over 11 bases. Trimming cost V 0 bases and J 4 bases; bases outside gene matches: 6. The CDR3 has 17 amino acids. Germline CDR1 LGHNA, CDR2 YNFKEQ. CDR3 sequence reads: CASSQESSGQGADTQYF. DNA of the CDR3: TGTGCCAGCAGCCAAGAATCTTCGGGACAGGGGGCAGATACGCAGTATTTT.

This clonotype appeared many times. The genes are TRBV20-1 and TRBJ2-1; D is possibly TRBD1 or TRBD2 (5 bases each). This CDR3 is 11 amino acids long. V was shortened by 5 bases and J by 6 bases, with 8 bases between the two germline ends. The germline V gene encodes CDR1 DFQATT and CDR2 SNEGSKA (reference sequence). In DNA, the CDR3 is TGCAGTGCTGGGGACCGCAATGAGCAGTTCTTC. The encoded protein is CSAGDRNEQFF.

CDR3 coding DNA: TGTGCCAGCAGTTTAGGCCCGGGGCTGAACACTGAAGCTTTCTTT. It translates to CASSLGPGLNTEAFF. The gene calls are TRBV12-3 or TRBV12-4 and TRBJ1-1; maybe TRBD1 (5 bases). The V and J ends lost 1 base and 0 bases respectively, with 9 bases between them. The CDR3 is made up of 15 amino acids.

This clonotype was detected a few times. The V gene is TRBV18, the J gene TRBJ1-5; D gene ambiguous. V was shortened by 1 base and J by 3 bases, with 13 bases between the two germline ends. CDR1 KGHSH and CDR2 LQKENI come from the germline V gene. This CDR3 comprises 16 residues. The CDR3 region is CASSPRTGDSNQPQHF. DNA of the CDR3: TGTGCCAGCTCACCACGGACGGGAGATTCCAATCAGCCCCAGCATTTT. The full variable domain, rest sourced from reference TRBV18 and TRBJ1-5, is NAGVMQNPRHLVRRRGQEARLRCSPMKGHSHVYWYRQLPEEGLKFMVYLQKENIIDESGMPKERFSAEFPKEGPSILRIQQVVRGDSAAYFCASSPRTGDSNQPQHFGDGTRLSIL.

The gene calls are TRBV20-1 and TRBJ1-5; 8 nucleotides line up with TRBD1. Germline CDR1 DFQATT, CDR2 SNEGSKA (reference sequence). The J segment lost 2 bases and the V segment lost 6 bases, leaving 6 bases of the junction unmatched. This CDR3 contains 14 residues. The CDR3 loop reads CSAPDRVRNQPQHF. CDR3 nucleotide sequence: TGCAGTGCACCGGACAGGGTACGCAATCAGCCCCAGCATTTT.

This sequence joins TRBV7-9 and TRBJ1-4, with D tentatively TRBD1 (5 bases). The CDR3 consists of 16 residues. Trimming took off 5 bases at V and 0 bases at J, with 13 bases between the two ends. Germline CDR1 SEHNR, CDR2 FQNEAQ (reference sequence). CDR3 sequence (DNA): TGTGCCAGCAGCCCCCGGGGGAGCGCAACTAATGAAAAACTGTTTTTT. This translates into CASSPRGSATNEKLFF. The full variable domain, with the rest looked up from reference TRBV7-9 and TRBJ1-4, is DTGVSQNPRHKITKRGQNVTFRCDPISEHNRLYWYRQTLGQGPEFLTYFQNEAQLEKSRLLSDRFSAERPKGSFSTLEIQRTEQGDSAMYLCASSPRGSATNEKLFFGSGTQLSVL.

This clonotype was detected only a few times. The gene calls are TRBV28 and TRBJ1-5; D gene ambiguous. Trimming took off 0 bases at V and 3 bases at J, with 12 bases between the two ends. The germline gives CDR1 MDHEN, CDR2 SYDVKM. CDR3 length: 16 amino acids. In nucleotides, the CDR3 is TGTGCCAGCAGTTTATGGGAGTCCAGATTCAATCAGCCCCAGCATTTT. Amino acids: CASSLWESRFNQPQHF.

CDR3 region: CASSPRGDSVYNEQFF. CDR3 sequence (DNA): TGCGCCAGCAGTCCCAGGGGTGACAGCGTCTACAATGAGCAGTTCTTC. The chain carries TRBV10-1 and TRBJ2-1; D may be TRBD1 (6 bases). Trimming took off 5 bases at V and 3 bases at J, with 17 bases between the two ends. The CDR3 is 16 residues long. Germline V gene data show CDR1 as WNHNN and CDR2 as SYGVQD (reference sequence).

The CDR3 region has the DNA TGTGCCAGCTCGTACAGGGCTGGTTCCTCCTACGAGCAGTACTTC. It specifies CASSYRAGSSYEQYF. The chain has TRBV18 and TRBJ2-7; perhaps TRBD1 as D (6 bases). Germline V lookup: CDR1 KGHSH, CDR2 LQKENI. Trimming removed 6 bases from V and 0 bases from J, with 15 bases in between. The CDR3 sequence is 15 residues long. The whole variable domain, filled in from reference TRBV18 and TRBJ2-7, reads NAGVMQNPRHLVRRRGQEARLRCSPMKGHSHVYWYRQLPEEGLKFMVYLQKENIIDESGMPKERFSAEFPKEGPSILRIQQVVRGDSAAYFCASSYRAGSSYEQYFGPGTRLTVT.

The chain is built from TRBV12-3 or TRBV12-4 and TRBJ2-3, with D unclear. V dropped 8 bases and J dropped 5 bases, with 11 bases sitting between them. This CDR3 has 12 residues. Here the CDR3 reads CASSPQEDTQYF. The CDR3 DNA sequence: TGTGCCAGCTCGCCCCAGGAAGATACGCAGTATTTT.

The table lists this clonotype with a few counts. The rearrangement joins TRBV12-3 or TRBV12-4 to TRBJ2-3, with 15 bases aligning to TRBD2. With V trimmed by 7 bases and J by 1 base, 6 bases remained unmatched. CDR3 length equals 17 residues. The chain's CDR3 is CASMRTSGGAGTDTQYF. In DNA, the CDR3 is TGTGCCAGCATGAGGACTAGCGGGGGGGCTGGCACAGATACGCAGTATTTT.

This clonotype was counted many times. This chain links TRBV4-1 with TRBJ1-1; D is unresolved. The CDR3 totals 15 residues. Germline V gives CDR1 MGHRA, CDR2 YSYEKL. Trimming pared 2 bases from V and 1 base from J, leaving 11 bases between. The CDR3 spells CASSQSPISNTEAFF. In DNA, the CDR3 is TGCGCCAGCAGCCAATCTCCTATTTCGAACACTGAAGCTTTCTTT.

This chain joins TRBV7-3 and TRBJ2-1; D perhaps matches TRBD1 (5 bases). Trimming took off 4 bases at V and 2 bases at J, with 9 bases between the two ends. From germline, CDR1 is SGHTA and CDR2 FQGTGA. This CDR3 contains 14 residues. Here the CDR3 reads CASSSGLPYNEQFF. The DNA for the CDR3 is TGTGCCAGCAGCTCAGGGCTTCCCTACAATGAGCAGTTCTTC.

The table lists this clonotype with a few counts. The CDR3 DNA reads as TGTGCCAGCAGCTTTAACGACAGGTCTTTCACAGATACGCAGTATTTT. Encoded protein: CASSFNDRSFTDTQYF. The chain carries TRBV12-1 and TRBJ2-3; the D segment call TRBD1 is taken from the table without a DNA check. TRBV12-1 is a pseudogene locus. This CDR3 has 16 amino acids.

CDR3 sequence reads: CASSTQHSGFYEQYF. Here the CDR3 DNA reads TGTGCCAGTAGCACTCAACATTCCGGGTTTTACGAGCAGTACTTC. This chain links TRBV19 with TRBJ2-7; D remains ambiguous. V lost 6 bases and J lost 4, with 19 bases in between. In germline, CDR1 is LNHDA, CDR2 SQIVND (reference sequence). The CDR3 is 15 residues long.

The rearrangement uses TRBV7-8 and TRBJ2-3, with unresolved D. Germline CDR1 is SGHVS and CDR2 is FQNEAQ. V shed 7 bases and J shed 4 bases, with 18 bases lying between them. CDR3 length: 15 residues. The CDR3 loop reads CASTRLVLPSDTQYF. DNA of the CDR3: TGTGCCAGCACCCGTCTAGTGTTACCCTCAGATACGCAGTATTTT.

This clonotype has a count of ten or more. This chain uses TRBV12-3 or TRBV12-4 with TRBJ2-7; 7 bases are shared with TRBD1. The V segment lost 6 bases and the J segment 0 bases; nucleotides outside the gene matches: 8. The CDR3 extends over 15 amino acids. The CDR3, as DNA: TGTGCCAGCAGCAAAGACAGGGATAGCTCCTACGAGCAGTACTTC. This translates into CASSKDRDSSYEQYF.

This clonotype has just one count. The chain carries TRBV4-1 and TRBJ1-5, with unresolved D. Germline assignment: CDR1 MGHRA and CDR2 YSYEKL. V was trimmed by 1 base and J by 4 bases, leaving 11 bases between them. The CDR3 extends over 15 amino acids. The CDR3 DNA follows: TGCGCCAGCAGCCAAGCTGTGGCAGAGAATCAGCCCCAGCATTTT. Encoded protein: CASSQAVAENQPQHF.

The rearrangement uses TRBV28 and TRBJ1-4; D is unresolved. The length of the CDR3 is 15 residues. Germline V gives CDR1 MDHEN, CDR2 SYDVKM. The V and J ends lost 7 bases and 5 bases respectively, with 17 bases between them. In nucleotides, the CDR3 is TGTGCCAGCAAGCCCCTCCACAGCGAAAATGAAAAACTGTTTTTT. Its protein product is CASKPLHSENEKLFF.